This T cell receptor beta chain came from a study of CD8 T cells in ankylosing spondylitis. TCRdb called the 5' RACE reads again in MiXCR, with one record for every CDR3 protein. The data show around 770,000 distinct CDR3 sequences, around 17% seen once. Study results and caveats: In ankylosing spondylitis patients, matched synovial fluid reportedly showed significant enrichment of disease-linked clones. Disease-linked clones, CD8+, were relatively rare in peripheral blood. Eight highly homologous variants formed a TCR beta motif that appeared characteristic of ankylosing spondylitis blood.

With regard to this clonotype: Its antigen is unidentified.

The V end was cut by 0 bases, the J end by 9 bases, with 12 bases between. CDR3 length: 15 residues. Germline V gene sequence: CDR1 LGHNA, CDR2 YSLEER. The chain joins TRBV4-3 to TRBJ1-6; D uncertain. The source of this sequence is a male donor with ankylosing spondylitis. The sequencing input was blood, either unsorted or a sorted T cell fraction (not recorded which). Here the CDR3 reads CASSQDRGLRSPLHF. CDR3 DNA: TGCGCCAGCAGCCAAGATCGCGGTCTCCGTTCACCCCTCCACTTT.